The sequence of this T cell receptor (beta chain) was determined in a study of CD8+ T cells in alopecia areata (dated by TCRdb to the late 2010s). About the full investigation: Treated patients were enrolled in an open-label pilot trial of oral tofacitinib at 5 to 10 mg twice daily for moderate-to-severe alopecia areata. Patients stayed on tofacitinib for 6 to 18 months and then had 6 months of follow-up off drug so that delayed response and recurrence could be assessed. In treated patients, disease severity was measured using the SALT score, which gives the percentage of scalp surface area affected. To study T cell clonal expansion in alopecia areata, the researchers applied high-throughput TCRbeta sequencing to both the C3H/HeJ mouse model and human patients. On the human side, TCRbeta sequencing was run on scalp tissue and on sorted CD4+ and CD8+ peripheral blood T cells from healthy controls and from alopecia areata patients with either patchy or totalis/universalis disease. Patients on tofacitinib were biopsied at baseline and after 4 and 24 weeks of treatment, and several of the patients also had a later scalp biopsy. Scalp clonality was compared among normal scalp (n=4), patchy alopecia areata scalp (n=8), and alopecia totalis/universalis scalp (n=8). RNA was extracted with the PAXgene miRNA kit for fixed scalp, the miRNeasy kit for PBMCs, and the RNeasy kit for mouse skin. TCRbeta CDR3 regions were amplified by immunoSEQ multiplex PCR using 35 Vbeta forward and 13 Jbeta reverse primers. Results and caveats for the whole study, not just this receptor: Compared with normal scalp, lesional scalp, particularly in alopecia totalis/universalis, had higher clonality and more expanded CD8+ clones, which suggests antigenic drive. With tofacitinib, both scalp clonality and the number of expanded CD8+ clones among the top 100 scalp clones went down significantly. Unlike mouse skin, where gammadelta T cells dominate, normal human skin contains resident alphabeta T cells that get sequenced too, which complicates analysis of the scalp TCR repertoire. Many expanded lesional clones persisted in scalp and blood during tofacitinib treatment, which may partly explain relapse after stopping treatment. The treated cohort was small, with a single nonresponder, so links between baseline CD8+ expansion and response need larger studies. TCR sequences shared between patients were less clear than in mice, possibly partly because of HLA diversity in the patient population.

The table lists this clone with a few counts. Its antigen remains unidentified. The record has no base qualities; no much larger clone is one base away. The identical CDR3 is also encoded by other nucleotide sequences in the sample. The CDR3 spans 12 residues, from the cysteine through the phenylalanine. Only CDR3 DNA is held: 36 bases, read in frame from base 1. The germline V gene supplies CDR1 SGHRS and CDR2 YFSETQ. The junction carries 10 bases between V and J, which are trimmed by 5 bases and 4 bases respectively. The treatment or condition label here, explained by the study, means: oral pan-JAK inhibitor, 5-10 mg twice daily. From alopecia areata patients, peripheral blood was collected along with lesional scalp punch biopsies. PBMCs were isolated by density centrifugation and stained for CD3, CD4 and CD8, after which CD4+ and CD8+ T cells were sorted on a FACSAria. The library was generated by the immunoSEQ multiplex PCR assay. RNA was extracted from all samples and reverse transcribed into cDNA as template for TCR sequencing. SuperScript III was used for first-strand cDNA synthesis, primed with a 2:1 mix of oligo-dT and random hexamers. A synthetic immune receptor repertoire was used to measure amplification bias, and any remaining bias was corrected computationally. The source study handled its data this way. After raw reads were preprocessed to remove errors, the CDR3 was defined following IMGT conventions as running from the conserved cysteine to phenylalanine. To get clonality, Shannon entropy was normalized by log2 of the number of productive unique TCRs and the result was subtracted from 1. Whether scalp clones were CD4 or CD8 was inferred by matching scalp TCRbeta sequences against CD4 and CD8 repertoires sorted from blood. In TCRdb, the immuneACCESS table is reduced to in-frame sequences with V and J assigned. These tables do not hold every clone; where another copy was compared, an unresolved V gene accounts for under half, and the others remain unexplained. The V and J calls and clone size are taken from that table; D and trimming were inferred from the DNA. This sample has around 300,000 clones in its table, and 45% to 70% of those were observed once. Around 0.92% of the sample is held by the ten biggest clonotypes.

This clonotype originated in a human donor with alopecia areata. Source: CD4+ T cells sorted from blood, taken at approximately week 52, from a patient treated with tofacitinib. The rearranged segments are TRBV5-1 and TRBJ2-7; the D gene lacks a confident call. The bases read TGCGCCAGCAGGGCGGAAGGATACGAGCAGTACTTC. It codes for CASRAEGYEQYF.